A selection of T cell receptor beta chains follows, all from one sample in a study of beta chain features in type 1 diabetes. Repertoires were generated with immunoSEQ multiplex PCR, while TCRdb's copy carries only in-frame clones and drops some. Here the sample spans a few hundred thousand clones, 11% to 15% being singletons. The source material was naive CD4+ T cells from blood. These receptors came from a man aged 25-45 years in good health. Both conserved end residues are part of each CDR3. A D gene is named only where the DNA matches it firmly. Size tells how often a clone was seen (once, few, many) or the class of an expanded clone, and some rows leave it out.

V,length,D,J,size,CDR3,DNA
TRBV18,15,.,TRBJ1-2,few,CASSPLQGTNYGYTF,TGTGCCAGCTCACCTCTTCAGGGGACTAACTATGGCTACACCTTC
TRBV5-1,15,.,TRBJ2-3,few,CASSRRQGAQYTQYF,TGCGCCAGCAGCCGCCGGCAAGGGGCGCAGTATACGCAGTATTTT
TRBV7-2,14,.,TRBJ2-3,few,CASRSRGGADTQYF,TGTGCCAGCAGGTCGAGGGGGGGCGCAGATACGCAGTATTTT
TRBV30,18,.,TRBJ2-1,few,CAWSGLSTSGQHYNEQFF,TGTGCCTGGAGTGGGCTTTCGACCTCGGGACAACACTACAATGAGCAGTTCTTC
TRBV7-9,15,TRBD1,TRBJ1-3,.,CASTVDRGSGNTIYF,TGTGCCAGCACCGTGGACAGGGGCTCTGGAAACACCATATATTTT
TRBV30,20,TRBD1,TRBJ2-3,.,CAWRQGMLGVGGQSTDTQYF,TGTGCCTGGCGACAGGGTATGTTAGGAGTCGGAGGCCAAAGCACAGATACGCAGTATTTT
TRBV9,16,.,TRBJ2-1,few,CASTNLGASSYNEQFF,TGTGCCAGCACCAATTTGGGGGCGAGCTCCTACAATGAGCAGTTCTTC
TRBV2,13,TRBD1,TRBJ1-5,.,CASRSQGDQPQHF,TGTGCCAGCAGGTCCCAGGGGGATCAGCCCCAGCATTTT
TRBV4-2,15,TRBD2,TRBJ2-4,.,CASSQVTSEKNIQYF,TGTGCCAGCAGCCAAGTGACTAGCGAAAAAAACATTCAGTACTTC
TRBV21-1,14,.,TRBJ2-5,.,CASSKFKRGGAQYF,TGTGCCAGCAGCAAATTTAAACGCGGCGGGGCCCAGTACTTC
TRBV7-6,15,.,TRBJ2-1,many,CASSLTASPYNEQFF,TGTGCCAGCAGCTTAACGGCGAGCCCCTACAATGAGCAGTTCTTC
TRBV5-1,13,.,TRBJ2-2,.,CASSERATGELFF,TGCGCCAGCAGCGAGAGGGCAACCGGGGAGCTGTTTTTT
TRBV9,19,TRBD2,TRBJ2-3,few,CASSVASGLAVRGTDTQYF,TGTGCCAGCAGCGTAGCTTCGGGACTAGCGGTTAGGGGAACAGATACGCAGTATTTT
TRBV2,12,.,TRBJ2-7,.,CASRPDGYEQYF,TGTGCCAGCAGACCGGACGGCTACGAGCAGTACTTC
TRBV7-9,15,TRBD1,TRBJ2-7,few,CASRQGTGPSHEQYF,TGTGCCAGCAGACAAGGGACAGGACCCTCTCACGAGCAGTACTTC
TRBV2,15,.,TRBJ2-5,few,CASSRTPGFSETQYF,TGTGCCAGCAGTCGAACACCGGGATTCTCGGAGACCCAGTACTTC
TRBV18,17,TRBD2,TRBJ2-1,.,CASSRLTGTSGQGEQFF,TGTGCCAGCTCTCGCCTGACCGGGACTAGCGGCCAAGGGGAGCAGTTCTTC
TRBV30,15,.,TRBJ1-3,.,CAWSLSPSSGNTIYF,TGTGCCTGGAGTCTCAGTCCGAGCTCTGGAAACACCATATATTTT
TRBV7-2,14,.,TRBJ2-3,.,CASSFDRATDTQYF,TGTGCCAGCAGCTTCGACAGAGCCACAGATACGCAGTATTTT
TRBV7-2,13,TRBD2,TRBJ2-3,.,CASRRRETDTQYF,TGTGCCAGCAGACGGCGGGAGACAGATACGCAGTATTTT
TRBV25-1,15,TRBD2,TRBJ2-1,few,CASSEGVAGGGEQFF,TGTGCCAGCAGTGAAGGTGTAGCGGGAGGCGGTGAGCAGTTCTTC
TRBV15,17,.,TRBJ2-1,.,CATSRDQKGRWGNEQFF,TGTGCCACCAGCAGAGATCAGAAGGGGCGATGGGGGAATGAGCAGTTCTTC
TRBV5-1,14,.,TRBJ2-1,few,CASRDGGRPNEQFF,TGCGCCAGCAGGGATGGGGGTCGTCCCAATGAGCAGTTCTTC
TRBV2,12,.,TRBJ2-3,.,CASKELTDTQYF,TGTGCCAGCAAGGAGTTGACAGATACGCAGTATTTT
TRBV21-1,15,.,TRBJ2-6,few,CASYNRGSGANVLTF,TGTGCCAGTTATAACAGGGGTTCTGGGGCCAACGTCCTGACTTTC
TRBV4-3,15,TRBD2,TRBJ2-2,.,CASSSSGRNTGELFF,TGCGCCAGCAGCTCTAGCGGGAGGAACACCGGGGAGCTGTTTTTT
TRBV18,14,TRBD1,TRBJ2-7,.,CASSPGQGLYEQYF,TGTGCCAGCTCACCAGGACAGGGATTGTACGAGCAGTACTTC
TRBV4-1,14,TRBD2,TRBJ2-5,.,CASSQVTGGETQYF,TGCGCCAGCAGCCAAGTTACGGGAGGAGAGACCCAGTACTTC
TRBV11-2,17,.,TRBJ2-1,few,CASSLDGRISSYNEQFF,TGTGCCAGCAGCTTAGATGGTCGGATCAGCTCCTACAATGAGCAGTTCTTC
TRBV7-2,15,TRBD2,TRBJ2-2,.,CASSPRDYYTGELFF,TGTGCCAGCAGCCCCCGGGACTATTACACCGGGGAGCTGTTTTTT
TRBV7-8,18,.,TRBJ2-4,.,CASSQSNLLGLAKNIQYF,TGTGCCAGCAGCCAATCGAACCTATTAGGTCTAGCCAAAAACATTCAGTACTTC
TRBV29-1,12,.,TRBJ2-7,.,CSVQGSSYEQYF,TGCAGCGTGCAGGGGTCTTCCTACGAGCAGTACTTC
TRBV6-5,14,TRBD2,TRBJ2-5,few,CASSYGTSGETQYF,TGTGCCAGCAGTTACGGGACTAGCGGAGAGACCCAGTACTTC
TRBV4-1,17,TRBD2,TRBJ2-5,few,CASSQDRERGSQETQYF,TGCGCCAGCAGCCAAGATCGAGAGCGGGGGAGTCAAGAGACCCAGTACTTC
TRBV9,14,.,TRBJ2-3,.,CASSVGGLGDTQYF,TGTGCCAGCAGCGTAGGGGGACTCGGAGATACGCAGTATTTT
TRBV9,15,TRBD2,TRBJ2-1,few,CASSVGLAGSSEQFF,TGTGCCAGCAGCGTAGGGCTAGCGGGAAGTAGTGAGCAGTTCTTC
TRBV5-1,15,.,TRBJ2-1,.,CASSWFSTQYNEQFF,TGCGCCAGCTCGTGGTTCTCTACGCAATACAATGAGCAGTTCTTC
TRBV6-5,14,.,TRBJ1-2,.,CASSLTLSYYGYTF,TGTGCCAGCAGTTTAACCCTATCTTACTATGGCTACACCTTC
TRBV19,13,.,TRBJ2-5,.,CASSLRVRETQYF,TGTGCCAGTAGTCTCCGCGTCCGGGAGACCCAGTACTTC
TRBV19,17,TRBD1,TRBJ2-7,.,CASSPRHGQGWSYEQYF,TGTGCCAGTAGTCCTCGGCACGGACAGGGATGGTCCTACGAGCAGTACTTC
TRBV5-4,16,TRBD2,TRBJ2-5,few,CASSLERGRARETQYF,TGTGCCAGCAGCTTGGAACGCGGGAGGGCCCGAGAGACCCAGTACTTC
TRBV19,15,TRBD1,TRBJ2-7,.,CASSMPATGVPEQYF,TGTGCCAGTAGTATGCCGGCGACAGGGGTTCCCGAGCAGTACTTC
TRBV5-4,16,.,TRBJ2-3,.,CASSSGLNPSTDTQYF,TGTGCCAGCAGCAGCGGACTTAACCCTAGCACAGATACGCAGTATTTT
TRBV30,9,.,TRBJ1-2,.,CAWGGGYTF,TGTGCCTGGGGGGGCGGCTACACCTTC
TRBV7-2,13,.,TRBJ2-4,few,CASSPLGLDIQYF,TGTGCCAGCAGCCCACTGGGACTGGACATTCAGTACTTC
TRBV4-3,13,.,TRBJ2-3,many,CASSQALTGTQYF,TGCGCCAGCAGCCAAGCGCTGACAGGAACGCAGTATTTT
TRBV29-1,15,.,TRBJ1-2,.,CSVEGPRQANYGYTF,TGCAGCGTTGAAGGACCTCGACAGGCTAACTATGGCTACACCTTC
TRBV19,15,.,TRBJ2-1,.,CASSTVTGPYNEQFF,TGTGCCAGTAGTACGGTAACGGGACCTTACAATGAGCAGTTCTTC
TRBV19,15,.,TRBJ2-6,.,CASSSLSAGANVLTF,TGTGCCAGTAGCTCGCTTTCGGCTGGGGCCAACGTCCTGACTTTC
TRBV7-9,18,TRBD1,TRBJ2-1,.,CASSLRDRTKMGYNEQFF,TGTGCCAGCAGCCTCCGGGACAGGACCAAGATGGGATACAATGAGCAGTTCTTC